Below, 19 T cell receptor beta chains from the same sample are listed, as sequenced in a study of blood T cells in healthy people across ages. The authors ran a second PCR of roughly 6 to 11 cycles using a sample-barcoded 5' primer and a J-beta primer mix. TCRdb re-derived calls from the 5' RACE reads in MiXCR, one entry per CDR3 protein. The table shows roughly 560,000 distinct CDR3 sequences, with 24% occurring only once. This same sample was also part of a study on T cells of mothers and their children.

The sequenced sample was blood. Every receptor here comes from a boy aged 5 to 17 in good health.

This clonotype appeared many times. The chain joins TRBV7-2 to TRBJ2-5; 13 bases agree with TRBD2. Germline V gives CDR1 SGHTA, CDR2 FQGNSA. V shed 5 bases and J 1 base; nucleotides not matched to a gene: 4. CDR3 length: 16 residues. The CDR3 is CASSLGLAGPQETQYF. The CDR3 bases are TGTGCCAGCAGCCTGGGACTAGCGGGGCCCCAAGAGACCCAGTACTTC.

The V and J genes are TRBV5-4 and TRBJ2-7; 7 nucleotides agree with TRBD1. The CDR3 is made up of 14 amino acids. Per the germline V gene, CDR1 is SGHNT and CDR2 is YYREEE (reference sequence). V was clipped by 3 bases and J by 10 bases; unmatched bases: 13. In DNA, the CDR3 is TGTGCCAGCAGCTGGGGAGACAGGGTTTGGGAACAGTACTTC. It translates to CASSWGDRVWEQYF.

The V call is TRBV11-2, the J call TRBJ2-1; maybe TRBD2 (5 bases). V shed 3 bases and J shed 2 bases, with 11 bases lying between them. This CDR3 region has 15 residues. CDR1 SGHAT and CDR2 FQNNGV come from the germline V gene. The CDR3 is CASSFLSGTYNEQFF. CDR3 sequence (DNA): TGTGCCAGCAGCTTTCTGAGCGGAACCTACAATGAGCAGTTCTTC.

This clonotype has only a few counts. This chain links TRBV20-1 with TRBJ2-5; 9 bases are shared with TRBD2. The DNA end is more similar to TRBJ2-1, so the J call may be wrong. The CDR3 has 13 residues. The germline CDR1 and CDR2 sequences are DFQATT and SNEGSKA (reference sequence). The chain's CDR3 is CSRPSSGNYEQFF. The CDR3 region has the DNA TGCAGTCGTCCTTCTAGCGGGAACTATGAGCAGTTCTTC.

This clonotype was observed a few times. The CDR3 region is CASRTVYEQYF. CDR3 sequence (DNA): TGTGCCAGCAGGACAGTCTACGAGCAGTACTTC. The V gene is TRBV6-2 or TRBV6-3, the J gene TRBJ2-7, with D possibly TRBD1 on 5 matching bases. Per the germline V gene, CDR1 is MNHEY and CDR2 is SVGEGT. This CDR3 region has 11 residues. V lost 6 bases and J lost 3, with 6 bases in between.

The V and J genes are TRBV10-3 and TRBJ1-2; D possibly corresponds to TRBD1 (6 bases). Between the trimmed V and J ends, which lost 3 bases and 4 bases, there was a span of 15 bases. Germline assignment: CDR1 ENHRY and CDR2 SYGVKD. This CDR3 contains 15 residues. The CDR3 reads CAISELTGQIYGYTF. CDR3 nucleotide sequence: TGTGCCATCAGTGAACTCACAGGACAGATCTATGGCTACACCTTC.

V gene TRBV7-8 combines with J gene TRBJ2-1; D is perhaps TRBD2 (6 bases). This CDR3 has 15 residues. V gave up 5 bases and J gave up 0 bases, with 11 bases separating them. Germline CDR1 is SGHVS and CDR2 is FQNEAQ. In DNA, the CDR3 is TGTGCCAGCAGCCAGCGGGCCAGCTCCTACAATGAGCAGTTCTTC. Its translation: CASSQRASSYNEQFF.

This clonotype appeared a few times. The rearrangement uses TRBV20-1 and TRBJ1-4, with unresolved D. The CDR3 sequence is 13 residues long. Trimming left V 3 bases short and J 7 bases short, with 12 bases between. The germline V gene has CDR1 DFQATT and CDR2 SNEGSKA (reference sequence). The CDR3 DNA reads as TGCAGTGCTAGCCAACGTCTGGGTGAAAAACTGTTTTTT. Amino acids: CSASQRLGEKLFF.

This clonotype was recorded a few times. V gene TRBV10-3 combines with J gene TRBJ2-2; D unresolved. The ends were cut back, 11 bases at V and 4 bases at J, with 17 bases in the middle. This CDR3 has 14 amino acids. Germline values: CDR1 ENHRY, CDR2 SYGVKD. The CDR3 coding sequence is TGTGCCCCTCCGGGTACAAACCCCACCGGGGAGCTGTTTTTT. Translation: CAPPGTNPTGELFF.

The chain links TRBV12-3 or TRBV12-4 to TRBJ2-1; 8 bases agree with TRBD1. The J segment lost 10 bases and the V segment lost 6 bases, leaving 8 bases of the junction unmatched. This CDR3 contains 13 residues. CDR3 DNA sequence: TGTGCCAGCAGCTCTGGACAGGGCGGGGAGCAGTTCTTC. This translates into CASSSGQGGEQFF.

The V gene is TRBV5-1, the J gene TRBJ2-1; 9 positions agree with TRBD2. The germline CDR1 and CDR2 sequences are SGHRS and YFSETQ. CDR3 length equals 17 residues. V shed 3 bases and J 10 bases; nucleotides not matched to a gene: 17. This chain's CDR3 is CASSSRPRGAGGDEQFF. In DNA, the CDR3 is TGCGCCAGCAGCTCCCGTCCCCGGGGAGCGGGAGGTGACGAGCAGTTCTTC. Drawing the rest from reference TRBV5-1 and TRBJ2-1, the complete variable domain is KAGVTQTPRYLIKTRGQQVTLSCSPISGHRSVSWYQQTPGQGLQFLFEYFSETQRNKGNFPGRFSGRQFSNSRSEMNVSTLELGDSALYLCASSSRPRGAGGDEQFFGPGTRLTVL.

The rearrangement uses TRBV12-5 and TRBJ2-5; D remains unclear. Trimming cost V 7 bases and J 0 bases, with 18 bases left between them. CDR1 and CDR2 from the germline V gene are LGHNT and FRNRAP. The CDR3 extends over 16 amino acids. As DNA, the CDR3 is TGTGCTAGTGCCCAACCTCCCCCCTTGTACCAAGAGACCCAGTACTTC. It translates to CASAQPPPLYQETQYF.

V usage is TRBV6-2 or TRBV6-3 and J usage is TRBJ2-5; D could derive from TRBD1 or TRBD2 (5 bases each). The CDR3 covers 18 residues. Germline V CDR1 and CDR2: MNHEY, SVGEGT. Trimming shortened V by 7 bases and J by 7 bases, and 31 bases separated the two germline ends. CDR3 in amino acids: CASTDPGYGAKSSTTQYF. The CDR3 nucleotides are TGTGCCAGCACCGACCCTGGGTACGGGGCCAAGTCCTCTACGACCCAGTACTTC.

This chain joins TRBV10-3 and TRBJ2-1, with D tentatively TRBD1 (6 bases). The J call may not be correct, given that the DNA end is closer to TRBJ2-7. The V gene's germline CDR1 is ENHRY and CDR2 SYGVKD. This CDR3 has 13 residues. CDR3 amino acids: CAIRTGSSYEQYF. In DNA form, the CDR3 reads TGTGCCATCAGAACAGGGAGCTCCTACGAGCAGTACTTC.

The genes are TRBV9 and TRBJ2-1; D uncertain. With 6 bases removed from V and 7 bases from J, the gap between germline ends came to 5 bases. Germline V gene lookup returns CDR1 SGDLS and CDR2 YYNGEE. The CDR3 runs 10 residues. The CDR3 nucleotides read TGTGCCAGCACGAGGAATGAGCAGTTCTTC. Translation gives CASTRNEQFF.

CDR3 sequence (DNA): TGTGCCAGCAGTTTATGGACAGACAATTCACCCCTCCACTTT. Translating gives CASSLWTDNSPLHF. The gene calls are TRBV28 and TRBJ1-6; maybe TRBD1 (5 bases). Trimming took 0 bases from V and 7 from J, leaving 7 bases between them. The CDR3 is 14 residues long. Germline V gene lookup returns CDR1 MDHEN and CDR2 SYDVKM.

The chain recombines TRBV19 with TRBJ2-7; D gene uncertain. The CDR3 covers 12 residues. Trimming cost V 3 bases and J 3 bases, with 6 bases left between them. Germline V CDR1 and CDR2: LNHDA, SQIVND (reference sequence). The CDR3 region has the DNA TGTGCCAGTAGTATCCCTAGCTACGAGCAGTACTTC. Its translation is CASSIPSYEQYF.

This clonotype was seen a handful of times. An end of the junction differs from the germline gene, which may be a read error. The gene calls are TRBV3-1 and TRBJ2-2, with 9 bases that match TRBD2. Germline CDR1 LGHDT, CDR2 YNNKEL (reference sequence). The CDR3 runs 16 residues. The chain's CDR3 is CASSQVSGSGTGELVF. Written as DNA, the CDR3 is TGTGCCAGCAGCCAGGTTAGCGGGAGTGGAACCGGGGAGCTGGTTTTT.

J is TRBJ2-5 and V is TRBV20-1; 12 nucleotides line up with TRBD2. The CDR3 runs to 14 residues. CDR1 is DFQATT and CDR2 is SNEGSKA in the germline V gene (reference sequence). V lost 2 bases, J lost 8 bases, and 6 bases stayed unmatched. The CDR3 bases are TGCAGTGCTAGACAGGGACTAGCGGGTTACACCCAGTACTTC. Amino acid sequence: CSARQGLAGYTQYF.